This T cell receptor beta chain was found in a study of T cell repertoires in aging, cancer and after chemotherapy. Trimming cost V 1 base and J 7 bases; bases outside gene matches: 10. This CDR3 comprises 15 residues. CDR1 and CDR2 from the germline V gene are SGHRS and YFSETQ. TCR beta rearrangements were amplified from peripheral blood genomic DNA. A mixed TRB-A/B primer pool amplified rearranged TRB by multiplex touch-down PCR. TCRdb used MiXCR to reprocess the multiplex PCR reads, holding one entry per CDR3 protein. The data contain 1,500 or so distinct CDR3 sequences, more than 45% of them singletons.

This clonotype originated in a human donor with a blood cancer. Source material: blood. This chain connects TRBV5-1 to TRBJ2-5; 7 nucleotides line up with TRBD2. CDR3 residues: CASSLLGDPGGTQYF. Here the CDR3 DNA reads TGCGCCAGCAGCTTGTTGGGGGACCCGGGAGGGACCCAGTACTTC.